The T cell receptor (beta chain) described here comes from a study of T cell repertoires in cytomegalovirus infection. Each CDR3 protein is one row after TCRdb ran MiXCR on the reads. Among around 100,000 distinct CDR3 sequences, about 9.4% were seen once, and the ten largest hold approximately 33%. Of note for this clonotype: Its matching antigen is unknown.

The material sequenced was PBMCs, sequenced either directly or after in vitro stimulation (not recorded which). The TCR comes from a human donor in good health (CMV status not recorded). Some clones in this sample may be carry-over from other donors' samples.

CDR3 DNA sequence: TGTGCCAGCAGCGTAGTAGGGGCTGGAGTCACCGGGGAGCTGTTTTTT. Encoded protein: CASSVVGAGVTGELFF. This rearrangement joins TRBV9 to TRBJ2-2; a weak D match, TRBD1 (5 bases). V was cut by 0 bases and J by 4 bases, with 13 bases left in between. The germline V gene has CDR1 SGDLS and CDR2 YYNGEE. The CDR3 is 16 amino acids. Based on the CDR3 plus reference TRBV9 and TRBJ2-2, the full variable domain is DSGVTQTPKHLITATGQRVTLRCSPRSGDLSVYWYQQSLDQGLQFLIQYYNGEERAKGNILERFSAQQFPDLHSELNLSSLELGDSALYFCASSVVGAGVTGELFFGEGSRLTVL.